This record covers a single T cell receptor beta chain. This receptor's antigen is unknown. Base qualities are not at hand, and no much larger clone is one base apart. The cohort comprised 670 or so healthy bone marrow donors. Cohort members were all nominally healthy when sampled, although unrecorded immune exposures were likely present. The donor tested CMV seronegative, placing the donor among the 350 or so seronegative members of the cohort. Each donor provided a peripheral blood sample, and peripheral blood mononuclear cells were used for TCR beta sequencing. The Qiagen DNeasy Blood Extraction Kit was used to extract genomic DNA from the blood cell samples. This specimen belongs to a study of cytomegalovirus exposure and HLA in healthy donors (dated by TCRdb to the late 2010s). Regarding the complete study: According to an earlier analysis of several hundred of the donors, some 180 million T cells yielded 117 million unique TCR beta sequences and roughly 280 Gb of sequence data. In a later genetic analysis, genome-wide SNP genotypes for about three fifths of the roughly 670 donors were used, and that subset was treated as a discovery cohort. The T cell repertoires of around 670 subjects were profiled by immunosequencing and related to cytomegalovirus serostatus. Five DR-DQ haplotypes were handled as single units for association and clustering because linkage in the cohort was strong. Rather than using new phenotypic data, the later analysis identified candidate immune exposures from TCR beta sequences and from how often those sequences occurred across donors. An earlier analysis of about 600 of the donors used high-throughput TCR beta sequencing to judge whether each TCR beta V gene segment behaved as functional or pseudogenic. In a later analysis, previously published TCR beta repertoires from 500 to 750 donors were re-analyzed and high-resolution HLA genotyping was added so that TCR occurrence patterns could be studied. An early release covering around 630 HLA-typed donors comprised about 320 gigabases of sequencing data and around 86 million unique TCR sequences. The study aimed to test whether signatures of past pathogen exposure could be identified by cataloging public T cell receptors. To predict cytomegalovirus infection status, the study brought together high-throughput TCR immunosequencing, statistical association of individual TCRs with disease status, and machine learning. Every repertoire in the discovery cohort had been generated on one and the same sequencing platform. Of the 350 to 400 genotyped donors, around 81% fell in the genetic ancestry cluster associated with self-reported Caucasian donors. Donor age, sex, ethnicity and CMV serostatus were compiled alongside the repertoire data. On average, 235,054 unique TCR beta nucleotide sequences were sequenced per donor among about 400 genotyped donors of the cohort, with roughly a sixth of those sequences being non-productive. Typing coverage varied by locus: 629-630 donors for A, B, C, DRB1 and DQB1; roughly 520 for DQA1; over 600 for DPA1; roughly 450 for DPB1. HLA typing covered class I and class II loci at four-digit resolution. Along with the approximately 650-subject first cohort, a separate validation cohort of roughly 110 different subjects was used.

The library was built by means of the immunoSEQ multiplex PCR assay. A mixture of 60 forward primers for TCR Vbeta segments and 13 reverse primers for TCR Jbeta segments was used in the multiplex PCR. The CDR3 region of rearranged TCR beta genes was amplified from genomic DNA by a multiplex PCR assay. Amplified TCR beta libraries were sequenced as 87-base-pair reads on the Illumina HiSeq System. The authors' analysis ran thus. Across the 670 or so repertoires, a later analysis counted tens of millions of unique TCR beta chains, some 11 million of which were shared by at least two donors. Raw reads were error-corrected and collapsed into unique sequences with a nearest-neighbor algorithm that merged closely related sequences to remove PCR and sequencing errors. CDR3 sequences were aligned to IMGT reference sequences to assign V, D and J gene segments. For a sequence to be retained, a match of at least six nucleotides to both a V gene segment and a J gene segment was required. Rearrangements were classified as productive when the CDR3 lacked stop codons and remained in frame with V and J, and all other rearrangements were classified as non-productive. CDR3 was defined by IMGT convention, running from the second conserved V-encoded cysteine to the conserved J-encoded phenylalanine. The earlier analysis of roughly 590 of the donors excluded any sequence lacking an unambiguous match to a single V gene segment. In an earlier analysis of approximately 550 of the donors, V segments were called functional above 56.7% productive rearrangements and were called segregating when the between-donor standard deviation exceeded 5%. A statistical classification framework was built to diagnose cytomegalovirus status from the catalog of TCR beta chain sequences. A later analysis assigned V and J genes by comparing TCR nucleotide sequences with IMGT/GENE-DB human TR gene sequences. In a later analysis, CDR3 sequences and most-parsimonious VDJ recombination scenarios were assigned using the TCRdist pipeline. In a later analysis, every TCR beta chain was defined by the combination of its CDR3 amino acid sequence and its V-gene family, and reads without a unique V-gene family were dropped. To address suspected cross-contamination and a sequencing artifact, a later analysis removed 550 to 750 highly shared, low-generation-probability nucleotide sequences. A later analysis calculated a clonal expansion index for each public chain from normalized within-repertoire ranks of inferred template counts. A later analysis computed generation probabilities with a VDJ recombination model fitted to out-of-frame rearrangements, and checked the results against IGoR. A later analysis scored TCR-TCR, TCR-HLA and TCR-CMV co-occurrence with hypergeometric tests, applying a repertoire-size bias correction to TCR pairs. False discovery rates were estimated in a later analysis by permuting HLA or CMV assignments 20 times. A later analysis grouped co-occurring TCRs with DBSCAN, adding TCRdist sequence similarity when clustering within HLA-allele-positive subsets. For co-occurrence clustering, repertoires with fewer than 30,000 or more than 120,000 public chains were excluded, along with roughly five repertoires with anomalous nucleotide sharing. Sourced from immuneACCESS, this table was stored by TCRdb with only in-frame sequences that have V and J called. A share of the clones is absent; for the studies checked, an unresolved V gene accounts for under half, and the remainder has no known explanation. V and J calls and clone size are given by that table; D and trimming were obtained from the DNA. Counted in this sample were 110,000 or so clones; 70% to 85% of them appeared once. The leading ten clones occupy about 2.7% of the sample.

The research as a whole found: Because the 87-base-pair reads could not distinguish some IMGT-functional V segments, including TRBV6-2 and TRBV6-3, those segments were excluded. Only TCR beta chains were sequenced in this cohort, and the absence of alpha or paired-chain data limited detectable features. An earlier analysis of around 540 of the donors showed that most TCR beta V segments appeared in productive rearrangements either about 90% or about 30% of the time, which broadly matched IMGT annotations. The authors suggested that the approach could potentially be extended to other disease states and immunological phenotypes. A cluster of highly shared sequence variants was judged likely to be a technical artifact of the sequencing pipeline. When HLA alleles, especially DR and DQ, strongly co-occurred, attributing TCR associations to individual alleles was difficult. The study gave a list of 150 to 200 TCR beta chains associated with cytomegalovirus. A further reported finding was that TCR beta sequences accurately predicted the HLA-A and HLA-B alleles for most subjects in the first cohort. Immune exposure information for the cohort was limited to CMV serostatus. Correlated functional status among segregating V segments might reflect linkage disequilibrium, but an unknown experimental factor could not be ruled out. Because HLA typing was missing for some donors at each locus, association tests included only the typed subset. In a later genetic analysis, a missense DCLRE1C variant was associated with V-gene and J-gene trimming of TCR beta chains, and the association was replicated in an independent cohort. Three of the identified cytomegalovirus-associated TCR beta chains were confirmed in vitro to be specific for cytomegalovirus antigens. Most TCR sequences were observed very rarely across donors, whereas some public TCRs were present in many individuals. Because counts were too low, about 18 rarely observed V segments, including chromosome 9 orphons, were excluded from the earlier analysis of 587 of the donors. Most CMV-associated TCR beta chains appeared to be HLA-restricted in a later analysis, and the HLA associations seemed to be driven largely by CMV exposure. Sequencing depth was assumed to be roughly uniform across donors in the presence/absence analyses, though that assumption may not hold. The classifier was reported to diagnose cytomegalovirus status with high specificity and sensitivity in both the original and validation cohorts. In a later analysis, several top co-occurrence clusters were reported to appear linked to parvovirus B19, influenza, CMV and Epstein-Barr virus. In a later analysis, HLA-associated TCR beta chains showed more clonal expansion and lower generation probabilities than non-associated chains that were equally common. According to a later genetic analysis, donors in an Asian-associated ancestry cluster had fewer N-insertions in productive TCRs than the roughly 660-donor mean. In a later analysis, around 17,000 TCR beta sequences were associated with specific HLA alleles at a false discovery rate of 0.05. In a later analysis, the rate of TCR association differed among HLA loci, with DRB1 alleles having the most associated TCRs and HLA-C alleles having the fewest.

Counted from cysteine to phenylalanine, this CDR3 has 19 amino acids. Only the CDR3 portion is preserved as DNA: 57 bases, with reading frame beginning at the first base. From the germline V gene, CDR1 is SGHNT and CDR2 is YENEEA. V is pared back by 0 bases and J by 0 bases, with 18 bases lying between the germline termini. The sequenced sample was PBMCs. The receptor was derived from a woman aged 18-35 years in good health and CMV-seronegative. The V gene is TRBV11-3 and the J gene is TRBJ1-5, and TRBD1 may be the D gene, going by 5 matching bases. The base sequence is TGTGCCAGCAGCTTAGAATTCGACAGCCCAAACTATAGCAATCAGCCCCAGCATTTT. It is translated as CASSLEFDSPNYSNQPQHF.